This record looks at one T cell receptor beta chain sequence and its context. Its specificity is unknown. The CDR3 totals 13 residues. The germline gives CDR1 DFQATT, CDR2 SNEGSKA (reference sequence). Researchers sorted about 320,000 cells of each CD8+ T cell subset in triplicate. The CD45RO-CCR7+CD27+CD95- phenotype denoted naive CD8+ T cells. The sample belongs to a study of CXCR3-negative and CXCR3-positive naive CD8 T cells. Findings and limits, study-wide: Naive cells used TRBV-TRBJ genes in much the same way whether CXCR3-negative or CXCR3-positive; memory cells did not. Naive cells positive for CXCR3 carried more hydrophobic TRB CDR3s than CXCR3-negative ones.

UMI-tagged TRB cDNA libraries were built via 5' RACE. TCRdb re-called the 5' RACE reads, yielding one record per CDR3 amino acid sequence without DNA. The sample table sets out about 41,000 distinct CDR3 sequences. This sequence joins TRBV20-1 and TRBJ1-1; no DNA is available, so the TRBD1 call from TCRdb remains unchecked. The specimen was naive CXCR3- CD8+ T cells from blood. Specified subset: CD45RO-CCR7+CD27+CD95- naive CD8+ T cells lacking CXCR3 (TNR3-). This TCR came from a human donor in good health. Some clones in this sample may be carry-over from other donors' samples. The CDR3 protein is CSASTGANTEAFF.